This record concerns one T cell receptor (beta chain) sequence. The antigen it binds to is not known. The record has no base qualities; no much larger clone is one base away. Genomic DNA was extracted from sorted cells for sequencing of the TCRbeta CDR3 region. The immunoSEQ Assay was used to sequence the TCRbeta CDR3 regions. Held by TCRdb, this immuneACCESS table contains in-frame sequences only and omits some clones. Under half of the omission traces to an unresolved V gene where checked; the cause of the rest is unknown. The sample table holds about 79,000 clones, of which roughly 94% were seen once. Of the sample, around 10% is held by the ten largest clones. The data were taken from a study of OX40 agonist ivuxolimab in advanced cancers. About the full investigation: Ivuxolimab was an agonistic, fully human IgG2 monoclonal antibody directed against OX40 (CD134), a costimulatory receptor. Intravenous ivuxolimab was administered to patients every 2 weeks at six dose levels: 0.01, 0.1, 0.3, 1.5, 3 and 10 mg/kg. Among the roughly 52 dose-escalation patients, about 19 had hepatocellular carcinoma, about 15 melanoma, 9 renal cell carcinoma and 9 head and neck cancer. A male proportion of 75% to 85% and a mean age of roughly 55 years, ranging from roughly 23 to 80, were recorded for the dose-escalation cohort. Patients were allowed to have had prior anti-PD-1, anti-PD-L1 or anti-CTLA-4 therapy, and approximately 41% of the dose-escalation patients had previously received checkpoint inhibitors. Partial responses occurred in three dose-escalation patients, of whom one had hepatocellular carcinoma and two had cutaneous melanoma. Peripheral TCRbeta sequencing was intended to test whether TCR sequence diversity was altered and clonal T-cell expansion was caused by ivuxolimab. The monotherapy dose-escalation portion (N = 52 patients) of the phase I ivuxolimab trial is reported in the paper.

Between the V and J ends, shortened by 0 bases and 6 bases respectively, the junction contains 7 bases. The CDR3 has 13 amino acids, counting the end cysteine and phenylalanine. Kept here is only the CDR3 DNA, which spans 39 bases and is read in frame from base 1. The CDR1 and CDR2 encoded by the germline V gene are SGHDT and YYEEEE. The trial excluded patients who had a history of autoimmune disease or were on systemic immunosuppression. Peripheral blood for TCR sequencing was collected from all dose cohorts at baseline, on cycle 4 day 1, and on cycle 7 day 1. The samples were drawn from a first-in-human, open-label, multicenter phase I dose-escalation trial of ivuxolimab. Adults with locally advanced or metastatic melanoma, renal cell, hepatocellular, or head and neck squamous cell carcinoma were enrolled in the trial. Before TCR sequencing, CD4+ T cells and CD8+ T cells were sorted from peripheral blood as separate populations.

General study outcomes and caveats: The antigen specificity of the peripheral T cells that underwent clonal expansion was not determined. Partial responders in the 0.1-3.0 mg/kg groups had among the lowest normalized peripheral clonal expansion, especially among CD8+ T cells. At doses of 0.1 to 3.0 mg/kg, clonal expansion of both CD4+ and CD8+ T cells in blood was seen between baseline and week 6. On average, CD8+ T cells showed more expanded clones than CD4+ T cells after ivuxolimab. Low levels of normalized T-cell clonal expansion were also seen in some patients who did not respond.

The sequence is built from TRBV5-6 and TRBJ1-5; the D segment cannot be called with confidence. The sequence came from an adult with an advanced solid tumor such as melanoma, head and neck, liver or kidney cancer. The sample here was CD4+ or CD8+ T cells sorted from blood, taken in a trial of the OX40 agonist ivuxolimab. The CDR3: CASSLGGSQPQHF. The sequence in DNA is TGTGCCAGCAGCTTGGGGGGTAGTCAGCCCCAGCATTTT.